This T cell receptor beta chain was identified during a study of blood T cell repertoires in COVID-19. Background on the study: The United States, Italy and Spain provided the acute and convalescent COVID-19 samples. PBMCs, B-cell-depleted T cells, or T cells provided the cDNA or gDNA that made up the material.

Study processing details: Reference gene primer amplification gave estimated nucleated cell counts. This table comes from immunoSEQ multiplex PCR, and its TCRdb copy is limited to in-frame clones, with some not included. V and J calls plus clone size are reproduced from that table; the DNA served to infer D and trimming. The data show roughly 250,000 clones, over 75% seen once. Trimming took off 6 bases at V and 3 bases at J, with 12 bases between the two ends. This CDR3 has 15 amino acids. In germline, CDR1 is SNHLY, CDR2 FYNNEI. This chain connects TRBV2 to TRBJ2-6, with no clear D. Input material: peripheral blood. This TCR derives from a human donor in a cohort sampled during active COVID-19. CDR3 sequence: CASRYPRGGANVLTF. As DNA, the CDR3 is TGTGCCAGCAGATACCCCCGCGGTGGGGCCAACGTCCTGACTTTC.